The entry below gives a single TCR beta chain sequence along with its context. Compared with germline, one end of the junction differs, possibly owing to a read error. These data originate in a study of T cells in Graves' hyperthyroidism and ophthalmopathy. The CDR3 has 13 residues. Germline lookup yields CDR1 MDHEN and CDR2 SYDVKM. Reasons for excluding patients were uncontrolled infection, other autoimmune disease, pregnancy or lactation. The TCR beta CDR3 regions underwent amplification using RNA transcripts as the source. TCR CDR3 underwent first-round RT-PCR with the HTBI primer set. TCRdb processed the multiplex PCR reads anew with MiXCR; each CDR3 protein has one entry. The table shows some 250,000 distinct CDR3 sequences, with roughly 15% occurring only once.

This receptor was taken from a woman in her forties with Graves' hyperthyroidism that later progressed to Graves' ophthalmopathy. The chain couples TRBV28 to TRBJ2-5, with D perhaps TRBD2 (6 bases). Sequencing input: blood. The CDR3 DNA is TGTGCCGGCAGTTTCGGAGGGGATGAGACCCAGTACTTC. Its translation is CAGSFGGDETQYF.